Presented here are 29 T cell receptor beta chains from one specimen sequenced in a study of regulatory T cells in long-lasting Graves disease. Arm-PCR of CDR3 regions and iRepertoire HTBI primers were used to build TCR beta libraries. TCRdb used MiXCR to reprocess the multiplex PCR reads, holding one entry per CDR3 protein. The data show about 520,000 distinct CDR3 sequences, approximately 12% seen once. Time point defined: newly diagnosed GD, antithyroid drugs for less than 3 months. PBMC-extracted RNA yielded the TCR library. These same records also appear under a second study, on T cells in Graves' hyperthyroidism and ophthalmopathy.

The sequencing here drew on peripheral blood mononuclear cells (PBMCs), taken at new diagnosis, from a patient treated with antithyroid drugs. These receptors came from a woman in her 30s with Graves disease.

This clonotype was observed at least ten times. The genes are TRBV28 and TRBJ1-1; TRBD1 is a possible D gene (5 bases). The CDR3 loop spans 15 amino acids. Deletions cut 5 bases from V and 1 base from J, with 14 bases between. Germline assignment: CDR1 MDHEN and CDR2 SYDVKM. Written as DNA, the CDR3 is TGTGCCAGCAGTCCCATCAAGGGGAAGAACACTGAAGCTTTCTTT. Translation gives CASSPIKGKNTEAFF.

Concerning this clonotype: A much more abundant neighbour one base away suggests this may be a read error. V is TRBV11-3 and J is TRBJ2-6; TRBD1 aligns across 8 bases. The V segment lost 4 bases and the J segment 2 bases; nucleotides outside the gene matches: 16. The germline V gene has CDR1 SGHNT and CDR2 YENEEA. The CDR3 spans 20 residues. This CDR3 reads CASSSLGFPDRVTGANVLTF. The CDR3 DNA follows: TGTGCCAGCAGCTCTCTTGGTTTCCCGGACAGGGTCACTGGGGCCAACGTCCTGACTTTC.

The chain links TRBV20-1 to TRBJ1-1; no reliable D call. The V and J ends lost 3 bases and 1 base respectively, with 12 bases between them. Per the germline V gene, CDR1 is DFQATT and CDR2 is SNEGSKA (reference sequence). CDR3 size: 14 residues. In DNA form, the CDR3 reads TGCAGTGCTAGGTCCCTTACACAGAACACTGAAGCTTTCTTT. This translates into CSARSLTQNTEAFF.

For this clonotype: A read error may explain this, as a much larger clone is one base away. V is TRBV27 and J is TRBJ1-3, with D possibly being TRBD1 (5 bases). CDR3 length: 18 residues. Germline V gene lookup returns CDR1 MNHEY and CDR2 SMNVEV (reference sequence). CDR3 protein: CAGSPLGGGTHSGNTIYF. The DNA for the CDR3 is TGTGCCGGCAGCCCCTTGGGGGGGGGTACTCACTCTGGAAACACCATATATTTT.

Ten or more counts support this clonotype. The rearrangement uses TRBV27 and TRBJ2-1, with 9 bases aligning to TRBD2. Germline V gives CDR1 MNHEY, CDR2 SMNVEV (reference sequence). V shed 5 bases, J shed 9 bases, and the junction held 11 bases outside the gene matches. The CDR3 is 15 amino acids. In DNA form, the CDR3 reads TGTGCCAGCAGTACCCAGCTAGCGGGAATCGGTGAGCAGTTCTTC. It is translated as CASSTQLAGIGEQFF.

The V call is TRBV2, the J call TRBJ1-4; D is ambiguous. Germline V gene sequence: CDR1 SNHLY, CDR2 FYNNEI. The CDR3 is 10 amino acids. With 8 bases removed from V and 8 bases from J, the gap between germline ends came to 6 bases. CDR3 bases: TGTGCCAGCGACGGGGAAAAACTGTTTTTT. It encodes CASDGEKLFF.

This clonotype was detected many times. The chain recombines TRBV6-1 with TRBJ2-7, with 9 bases lining up with TRBD2. This CDR3 region has 16 residues. V lost 6 bases to trimming and J lost 2 bases; unmatched junction nucleotides: 11. Germline V CDR1 and CDR2: MNHNS, SASEGT. The CDR3: CASRDPGLARPYEQYF. CDR3 coding DNA: TGTGCCAGCAGGGACCCGGGACTAGCACGACCCTACGAGCAGTACTTC.

V is TRBV11-2 and J is TRBJ2-5; 10 nucleotides align to TRBD2. Germline CDR1 reads SGHAT; CDR2 reads FQNNGV. V lost 8 bases, J lost 4 bases, and 7 bases stayed unmatched. The CDR3 extends over 14 amino acids. CDR3 protein: CASGITSGIETQYF. The CDR3 coding sequence is TGTGCCAGCGGGATAACTAGCGGGATAGAGACCCAGTACTTC.

The chain uses TRBV15 and TRBJ2-7; 10 nucleotides match TRBD1. This CDR3 has 14 residues. CDR1 and CDR2 (germline): LNHNV, YYDKDF (reference sequence). V gave up 3 bases and J gave up 3 bases; unmatched junction bases: 2. The CDR3 region has the DNA TGTGCCACCAGCAGGTGGACAGGGGGCTACGAGCAGTACTTC. It is translated as CATSRWTGGYEQYF.

CDR3 sequence: CASSFQAGVETQYF. The CDR3, as DNA: TGTGCCAGCAGTTTTCAAGCGGGGGTAGAGACCCAGTACTTC. The V gene is TRBV12-3 or TRBV12-4, the J gene TRBJ2-5, with 8 bases lining up with TRBD2. The CDR3 spans 14 residues. Trimming took 3 bases from V and 4 from J; bases not matched to a gene: 4.

The V call is TRBV6-1, the J call TRBJ1-5; 11 positions agree with TRBD1. The CDR3 is 16 residues long. The germline V gene encodes CDR1 MNHNS and CDR2 SASEGT. The trim removed 4 bases at V and 6 bases at J, leaving 8 bases unmatched. The CDR3 spells CASSANTGTGGQPQHF. The DNA of the CDR3 is TGTGCCAGCAGTGCGAATACCGGGACAGGGGGTCAGCCCCAGCATTTT.

This clonotype was counted a few times. The chain is built from TRBV10-3 and TRBJ1-1; the match to TRBD1 covers 7 bases. This CDR3 contains 14 residues. Per germline, CDR1 ENHRY and CDR2 SYGVKD. V shed 4 bases and J 5 bases; nucleotides not matched to a gene: 7. The CDR3 spells CAISGTGAATEAFF. The CDR3 DNA is TGTGCCATCAGTGGTACAGGGGCGGCGACTGAAGCTTTCTTT.

In its sample, this clonotype was seen many times. This sequence joins TRBV3-1 and TRBJ2-1; weak D call: TRBD2 (6 bases). The CDR3 extends over 15 amino acids. Germline CDR1 is LGHDT and CDR2 is YNNKEL (reference sequence). V was trimmed by 1 base and J by 0 bases, leaving 7 bases between them. The CDR3 region is CASSQGGVSYNEQFF. The DNA for the CDR3 is TGTGCCAGCAGCCAAGGGGGGGTCTCCTACAATGAGCAGTTCTTC.

There are many counts of this clonotype. The chain is built from TRBV7-9 and TRBJ2-5; 9 bases line up with TRBD1. V lost 0 bases, J lost 0 bases, and 8 bases stayed unmatched. Germline loops: CDR1 SEHNR, CDR2 FQNEAQ (reference sequence). The CDR3 length is 18 residues. CDR3 sequence reads: CASSLAIGQGMDQETQYF. The DNA of the CDR3 is TGTGCCAGCAGCTTAGCGATAGGACAGGGGATGGACCAAGAGACCCAGTACTTC.

This clonotype was seen at least ten times. J is TRBJ2-5 and V is TRBV24-1; 7 nucleotides match TRBD1. The CDR3 is made up of 15 amino acids. V dropped 3 bases and J dropped 5; count of bases not matched to a gene: 8. Germline CDR1 is KGHDR and CDR2 is SFDVKD. CDR3 bases: TGTGCCACCAGTGATCCGAAGGGGGCAGGGGAGACCCAGTACTTC. Translated, it gives CATSDPKGAGETQYF.

This clonotype showed up many times. The J gene is TRBJ2-1, the V gene TRBV2; D may be TRBD2 (5 bases). Germline V CDR1 and CDR2: SNHLY, FYNNEI. The CDR3 runs 15 residues. Trimming stripped 4 bases from V and 0 bases from J, with 10 bases between. DNA of the CDR3: TGTGCCAGCAGTGGGGCCGGGGTCTCCTACAATGAGCAGTTCTTC. Residues: CASSGAGVSYNEQFF.

This clonotype was observed at least ten times. This chain links TRBV29-1 with TRBJ1-2; D possibly corresponds to TRBD1 (5 bases). Germline CDR1 and CDR2: SQVTM and ANQGSEA. This CDR3 is 11 amino acids long. V was cut by 8 bases and J by 8 bases, with 15 bases left in between. CDR3 coding DNA: TGCAGCTTTGCGCAGGGAGGAGGCTACACCTTC. It translates to CSFAQGGGYTF.

Turning to this clonotype: A much larger clone differs from this one at a single base, so this may be a read error. The CDR3 bases are TGTGCCACCAGTGACCCCGGGACAGGGGCCTACAATGAGCAGCTCTTC. This gives the protein CATSDPGTGAYNEQLF. This chain links TRBV24-1 with TRBJ2-1; 10 bases line up with TRBD1. The germline V gene encodes CDR1 KGHDR and CDR2 SFDVKD. The CDR3 contains 16 residues.

This clonotype was counted at least ten times. The chain links TRBV6-5 to TRBJ2-2; TRBD2 is a possible D gene (6 bases). The CDR3 is 22 amino acids. CDR1 is MNHEY, CDR2 SVGAGI, per germline. Trimming took 2 bases from V and 1 from J, leaving 29 bases between them. The CDR3 region is CASSYRFRNTGTPGQNTGELFF. In DNA form, the CDR3 reads TGTGCCAGCAGTTACCGTTTCCGTAACACCGGGACTCCGGGTCAGAACACCGGGGAGCTGTTTTTT.

This clonotype was recorded many times. The chain recombines TRBV13 with TRBJ2-7; tentatively, D is TRBD1 (5 bases). The CDR3 extends over 17 amino acids. Germline assignment: CDR1 PRHDT and CDR2 FYEKMQ (reference sequence). The V and J ends lost 0 bases and 1 base respectively, with 16 bases between them. CDR3 sequence reads: CASSLGLRGSPSYEQYF. The DNA for the CDR3 is TGTGCCAGCAGCTTAGGCCTTAGGGGCAGTCCGTCCTACGAGCAGTACTTC.

This clonotype occurred many times. The V and J genes are TRBV3-1 and TRBJ1-2; D not certain. Germline V lookup: CDR1 LGHDT, CDR2 YNNKEL (reference sequence). This CDR3 is 16 amino acids long. The V end was cut by 1 base, the J end by 3 bases, with 15 bases between. This CDR3 reads CASSQAEIPGDYGYTF. The CDR3 DNA reads as TGTGCCAGCAGCCAAGCGGAGATCCCCGGGGACTATGGCTACACCTTC.

This clonotype was detected many times. The chain combines TRBV7-9 with TRBJ2-2; D is perhaps TRBD1 or TRBD2 (5 bases each). With 9 bases removed from V and 0 bases from J, the gap between germline ends came to 11 bases. This CDR3 region has 14 residues. Germline V gives CDR1 SEHNR, CDR2 FQNEAQ (reference sequence). Here the CDR3 reads CASTGPPNTGELFF. The CDR3 DNA reads TGTGCCAGTACGGGACCTCCGAACACCGGGGAGCTGTTTTTT.

This clonotype was seen a few times. V and J are TRBV5-5 and TRBJ2-5; TRBD1 might be the D (5 bases). In germline, CDR1 is SGHKS, CDR2 YYEKEE (reference sequence). The CDR3 has 14 residues. V shed 2 bases and J shed 4 bases, with 12 bases lying between them. CDR3 in amino acids: CASSLAGFAETQYF. In DNA form, the CDR3 reads TGTGCCAGCAGCTTAGCAGGGTTTGCAGAGACCCAGTACTTC.

This clonotype has just a few counts. A much larger clone is a single base away; this may be a read error. The genes are TRBV18 and TRBJ2-7; 8 bases line up with TRBD1. Per the germline V gene, CDR1 is KGHSH and CDR2 is LQKENI. Trimming at V came to 3 bases and at J to 3 bases, leaving 7 bases not matched to a gene. The CDR3 has 15 residues. The CDR3 protein is CASSPEQGENYEQYF. CDR3 DNA: TGTGCCAGCTCACCCGAACAGGGGGAGAACTACGAGCAGTACTTC. Full variable domain (remainder filled in from reference TRBV18 and TRBJ2-7): NAGVMQNPRHLVRRRGQEARLRCSPMKGHSHVYWYRQLPEEGLKFMVYLQKENIIDESGMPKERFSAEFPKEGPSILRIQQVVRGDSAAYFCASSPEQGENYEQYFGPGTRLTVT.

This clonotype came up many times. The V and J genes are TRBV18 and TRBJ2-3; D ambiguous. Looked up from germline, CDR1 is KGHSH and CDR2 is LQKENI. V dropped 3 bases and J dropped 2 bases, with 3 bases sitting between them. The CDR3 consists of 12 residues. CDR3 DNA sequence: TGTGCCAGCTCACCGGCCACAGATACGCAGTATTTT. Protein: CASSPATDTQYF.

At least ten counts were recorded for this clonotype. The CDR3 sequence is CASRLDSLYQETQYF. The CDR3 DNA sequence: TGTGCCAGCAGACTGGACTCGTTGTACCAAGAGACCCAGTACTTC. This sequence joins TRBV12-3 or TRBV12-4 and TRBJ2-5; a possible D gene is TRBD2 (5 bases). CDR3 size: 15 residues. Trimming removed 6 bases at V and 0 bases at J, with 14 bases between.

This clonotype was seen a few times. The CDR3 nucleotides read TGCAGTGCTACTGACCGGGACCCGTACAATGAGCAGTTCTTC. Its translation: CSATDRDPYNEQFF. The chain links TRBV20-1 to TRBJ2-1; D is perhaps TRBD1 or TRBD2 (5 bases each). In germline, CDR1 is DFQATT, CDR2 SNEGSKA (reference sequence). Trimming left V 4 bases short and J 4 bases short, with 14 bases between. The CDR3 sequence is 14 residues long.

There are many counts of this clonotype. The V call is TRBV24-1, the J call TRBJ2-3, with D unresolved. CDR3 length: 14 residues. Germline CDR1 and CDR2: KGHDR and SFDVKD. The ends were cut back, 5 bases at V and 3 bases at J, with 11 bases in the middle. Here the CDR3 reads CATSGHRATDTQYF. CDR3 DNA: TGTGCCACCAGTGGTCACCGGGCGACAGATACGCAGTATTTT.

The sample holds a few counts of this clonotype. The rearrangement uses TRBV24-1 and TRBJ1-5, with D perhaps TRBD1 (6 bases). Between the trimmed V and J ends, which lost 1 base and 6 bases, there was a span of 21 bases. From germline, CDR1 is KGHDR and CDR2 SFDVKD. This CDR3 contains 18 residues. The CDR3 loop reads CATSDFPPDRRRTQPQHF. In DNA form, the CDR3 reads TGTGCCACCAGTGATTTCCCTCCTGACAGGCGAAGGACTCAGCCCCAGCATTTT.